The 26 T cell receptor beta chains below come from one sample, sequenced in a study of cytomegalovirus exposure and HLA in healthy donors. Clones were read by immunoSEQ multiplex PCR, and TCRdb kept only the in-frame ones, dropping some. The table lists about 120,000 clones, roughly nine tenths of them singletons. Sequenced input: PBMCs. Receptor source: a woman aged 18-30 years in good health and CMV-seronegative.

The genes are TRBV28 and TRBJ2-3; 8 bases are a match to TRBD2. The CDR3 loop spans 15 amino acids. Germline-derived CDR1 and CDR2 are MDHEN and SYDVKM. After removal of 3 bases from V and 1 base from J, the junction contained 3 bases not matched to a gene. The CDR3 reads CASSFGREGTDTQYF. The CDR3 DNA sequence: TGTGCCAGCAGTTTCGGGCGGGAGGGCACAGATACGCAGTATTTT.

This clone was counted once. The gene calls are TRBV9 and TRBJ1-4, with TRBD1 matching 9 bases. The CDR3 sequence is 15 residues long. Germline V gives CDR1 SGDLS, CDR2 YYNGEE. V lost 4 bases to trimming and J lost 2 bases; unmatched junction nucleotides: 3. The CDR3 sequence: CASSPQGATNEKLFF. CDR3 in DNA: TGTGCCAGCAGCCCACAGGGGGCGACTAATGAAAAACTGTTTTTT.

On this clone itself: The junction shows a germline mismatch at one end, possibly a read error. The chain recombines TRBV7-9 with TRBJ2-1, with D perhaps matching TRBD2 (6 bases). The CDR3 covers 16 residues. Per germline, CDR1 SEHNR and CDR2 FQNEAQ (reference sequence). The chain's CDR3 is CASSLQAGRGVAAAIF. The CDR3 DNA is TGTGCCAGCAGCTTACAGGCCGGGAGAGGTGTCGCCGCGGCAATCTTC.

The genes are TRBV4-2 and TRBJ2-1; 12 nucleotides line up with TRBD2. There are 14 residues in the CDR3. Germline trimming cut 4 bases from V and 7 bases from J; bases unmatched to any gene: 2. CDR1 is LGHNA, CDR2 YNFKEQ, per germline. CDR3 nucleotides: TGTGCCAGCAGCCGCGGACTAGCGGGAAATGAGCAGTTCTTC. Translation gives CASSRGLAGNEQFF.

V and J are TRBV5-1 and TRBJ2-3; 9 positions match TRBD2. The CDR3 is 15 amino acids. The germline V gene has CDR1 SGHRS and CDR2 YFSETQ. J was trimmed by 5 bases and V by 6 bases; bases with no gene match: 10. The CDR3 coding sequence is TGCGCCAGCATCGTAAATAGCGGGAGCGGAGATACGCAGTATTTT. The encoded protein is CASIVNSGSGDTQYF.

This chain connects TRBV15 to TRBJ1-1; no definite D call. Germline loops: CDR1 LNHNV, CDR2 YYDKDF (reference sequence). The length of the CDR3 is 15 residues. The ends were cut back, 5 bases at V and 1 base at J, with 14 bases in the middle. The CDR3 loop reads CATSFSHTENTEAFF. The CDR3 DNA reads TGTGCCACCAGCTTTTCTCACACAGAGAACACTGAAGCTTTCTTT.

The rearrangement joins TRBV29-1 to TRBJ2-2, with a weak D call TRBD2 (6 bases). The CDR3 has 17 amino acids. Looked up from germline, CDR1 is SQVTM and CDR2 is ANQGSEA. Trimming left V 6 bases short and J 0 bases short, with 20 bases between. The CDR3 spells CSVPSGEASANTGELFF. The CDR3 region has the DNA TGCAGCGTCCCCTCGGGGGAGGCGAGTGCGAACACCGGGGAGCTGTTTTTT.

The chain employs TRBV7-9 and TRBJ2-3, with TRBD2 matching over 9 bases. The CDR3 covers 16 residues. From germline, CDR1 is SEHNR and CDR2 FQNEAQ (reference sequence). The V and J ends lost 5 bases and 2 bases, in that order; junction bases with no gene match: 8. In DNA form, the CDR3 reads TGTGCCAGCAGCCCCTCGCGGGAGGGTTTCACAGATACGCAGTATTTT. Translation: CASSPSREGFTDTQYF.

Only a few counts were recorded for this clone. V and J are TRBV28 and TRBJ1-2; D unresolved. This CDR3 comprises 15 residues. Germline CDR1 reads MDHEN; CDR2 reads SYDVKM. V was cut by 4 bases and J by 2 bases, with 14 bases left in between. CDR3: CASSSPAAVNYGYTF. In DNA, the CDR3 is TGTGCCAGCAGTTCCCCTGCGGCCGTAAACTATGGCTACACCTTC.

The genes are TRBV9 and TRBJ2-3; D unclear. CDR1 is SGDLS and CDR2 is YYNGEE in the germline V gene. V was cut by 4 bases and J by 4 bases, with 7 bases left in between. The length of the CDR3 is 12 residues. CDR3 DNA sequence: TGTGCCAGCAGCCCCCCAGCAGATACGCAGTATTTT. Its protein product is CASSPPADTQYF.

The rearrangement links TRBV9 to TRBJ2-1; no clear D. The CDR3 is made up of 13 amino acids. Germline CDR1 and CDR2: SGDLS and YYNGEE. V was clipped by 3 bases and J by 6 bases, with 10 bases between them. CDR3 region: CASSAKTGNEQFF. The CDR3 DNA reads TGTGCCAGCAGCGCGAAGACTGGCAATGAGCAGTTCTTC.

The chain has TRBV7-9 and TRBJ1-2; D is unresolved. Germline V gene data show CDR1 as SEHNR and CDR2 as FQNEAQ (reference sequence). The CDR3 totals 13 residues. The germline V and J ends were trimmed by 2 bases and 8 bases, with 12 bases remaining between them. The CDR3 sequence: CASSLRSPGGYTF. The CDR3 bases are TGTGCCAGCAGCTTACGCAGCCCCGGGGGCTACACCTTC.

The V gene is TRBV11-3, the J gene TRBJ2-7; D gene uncertain. The CDR3 covers 11 residues. V lost 5 bases and J 6 bases, leaving 8 bases between the germline ends. CDR1 SGHNT and CDR2 YENEEA come from the germline V gene. The CDR3 is CASSVRGEQYF. The CDR3, as DNA: TGTGCCAGCAGCGTACGCGGCGAGCAGTACTTC.

The chain uses TRBV4-2 and TRBJ1-5, with D uncertain. CDR1 is LGHNA, CDR2 YNFKEQ, per germline. The ends were cut back, 0 bases at V and 11 bases at J, with 11 bases in the middle. The CDR3 sequence is 13 residues long. The CDR3 here is CASSQEEGQAQHF. In nucleotides, the CDR3 is TGTGCCAGCAGCCAAGAAGAAGGCCAGGCCCAGCATTTT.

This chain uses TRBV27 with TRBJ2-7, with TRBD2 identical over 9 bases. Germline CDR1 reads MNHEY; CDR2 reads SMNVEV (reference sequence). With V trimmed by 7 bases and J by 6 bases, 13 bases remained unmatched. The CDR3 spans 15 residues. CDR3 sequence (DNA): TGTGCCAGCACTACTTACACTAGCGGGTTTGGCGAGCAGTACTTC. Its translation: CASTTYTSGFGEQYF.

The CDR3 here is CASSLNGEETQYF. CDR3 in DNA: TGTGCCAGCAGCTTAAACGGGGAAGAGACCCAGTACTTC. The chain combines TRBV7-3 with TRBJ2-5, with D perhaps TRBD2 (5 bases). Trimming pared 1 base from V and 3 bases from J, leaving 6 bases between. Germline assignment: CDR1 SGHTA and CDR2 FQGTGA. The CDR3 covers 13 residues.

CDR3 DNA sequence: TGTGCCAGCAGCTTAGTTTGGGGGACTAGCACAGATACGCAGTATTTT. Translating it yields CASSLVWGTSTDTQYF. This rearrangement joins TRBV11-2 to TRBJ2-3; D may be TRBD2 (6 bases). The ends were cut back, 1 base at V and 0 bases at J, with 11 bases in the middle. CDR3 size: 16 residues. Per the germline V gene, CDR1 is SGHAT and CDR2 is FQNNGV.

The genes are TRBV5-6 and TRBJ2-1, with 10 bases aligning to TRBD2. V trimming: 4 bases; J trimming: 8 bases; junction bases outside the gene matches: 9. CDR1 and CDR2 (germline): SGHDT, YYEEEE. The CDR3 has 15 residues. The CDR3 spells CASSQPSGSVDEQFF. CDR3 bases: TGTGCCAGCAGCCAACCTAGCGGGAGTGTCGATGAGCAGTTCTTC.

In DNA form, the CDR3 reads TGTGCCAGCAGCCCATTAATGGACAGGGGAAATGGCTACACCTTC. This sequence encodes CASSPLMDRGNGYTF. The chain links TRBV14 to TRBJ1-2, with TRBD1 matching 9 bases. The CDR3 runs to 15 residues. J lost 6 bases, V lost 4 bases, and 9 bases had no gene match. Germline CDR1 SGHDN, CDR2 FVKESK.

This chain connects TRBV9 to TRBJ2-3; TRBD2 matches 11 bases. This CDR3 region has 16 residues. Germline loops: CDR1 SGDLS, CDR2 YYNGEE. V dropped 4 bases and J dropped 5; count of bases not matched to a gene: 9. CDR3 DNA: TGTGCCAGCAGCCCTCCTAGCGGGAGGTTTCAAGATACGCAGTATTTT. Amino acids: CASSPPSGRFQDTQYF.

This chain connects TRBV10-1 to TRBJ2-7; 7 bases align to TRBD1. This CDR3 is 15 amino acids long. Germline trimming cut 2 bases from V and 7 bases from J; bases unmatched to any gene: 11. Germline V CDR1 and CDR2: WNHNN, SYGVQD (reference sequence). The CDR3 spells CASSEEGALPREQYF. As DNA, the CDR3 is TGCGCCAGCAGTGAGGAGGGGGCGCTCCCTAGGGAGCAGTACTTC.

This chain links TRBV19 with TRBJ2-1; 7 nucleotides match TRBD1. Germline V gene lookup returns CDR1 LNHDA and CDR2 SQIVND (reference sequence). V was clipped by 5 bases and J by 9 bases; unmatched bases: 16. The CDR3 covers 16 residues. CDR3: CASSGYMGQHYGEQFF. CDR3 in DNA: TGTGCCAGTAGTGGGTATATGGGACAGCATTACGGTGAGCAGTTCTTC.

The chain recombines TRBV5-8 with TRBJ2-7; 7 bases are a match to TRBD1. Germline-derived CDR1 and CDR2 are SGHTS and YDEGEE. The CDR3 spans 15 residues. Germline trimming cut 1 base from V and 5 bases from J; bases unmatched to any gene: 9. CDR3 coding DNA: TGTGCCAGCAGCTTGCGCGACAGGGCGGCCCACGAGCAGTACTTC. Translated, it gives CASSLRDRAAHEQYF.

The V gene is TRBV7-9, the J gene TRBJ2-5, with TRBD2 matching over 9 bases. Germline CDR1 SEHNR, CDR2 FQNEAQ (reference sequence). The CDR3 has 14 residues. Trimming at V came to 3 bases and at J to 9 bases, leaving 8 bases not matched to a gene. The CDR3 DNA reads TGTGCCAGCAGCTTGACTAGCGGCCCCGTGTCCCAGTACTTC. This translates into CASSLTSGPVSQYF.

The chain is built from TRBV7-8 and TRBJ2-7, with a possible D match to TRBD2 (5 bases). The CDR3 extends over 15 amino acids. Trimming left V 1 base short and J 6 bases short, with 16 bases between. From germline, CDR1 is SGHVS and CDR2 FQNEAQ. CDR3 sequence (DNA): TGTGCCAGCAGCTTAGTTGGGAGCGAGATGGGCGAGCAGTACTTC. Translation: CASSLVGSEMGEQYF.

The J gene is TRBJ2-3, the V gene TRBV2, with 8 bases matching TRBD2. The CDR3 is 15 residues long. Germline trimming cut 8 bases from V and 2 bases from J; bases unmatched to any gene: 9. Germline V CDR1 and CDR2: SNHLY, FYNNEI. The CDR3 DNA reads as TGTGCCAGCTCGGCCGTAGCGGGGTCCACAGATACGCAGTATTTT. Translated: CASSAVAGSTDTQYF.